This T cell receptor beta chain is from a study of blood T cell repertoires in COVID-19. Study summary: Italy, Spain and the United States were the sources of the convalescent and acute COVID-19 samples.

Germline values: CDR1 KGHSH, CDR2 LQKENI. V dropped 6 bases and J dropped 6; count of bases not matched to a gene: 4. This CDR3 contains 13 residues. Authors' methods: Reference gene primer amplification gave estimated nucleated cell counts. Only in-frame clones appear in the TCRdb table, and some are missing; sequencing was by immunoSEQ multiplex PCR. V, J and clone size are those of that table, while D and trimming were read from the DNA. This table has fewer than 400,000 clones, approximately 87% appearing once. V and J are TRBV18 and TRBJ1-2; TRBD1 matches 10 bases. Sequenced material: PBMCs or T cells enriched from blood (not recorded which). The receptor was derived from a woman aged 50 to 60 who had recovered from COVID-19. The CDR3 DNA reads as TGTGCCAGCTCCCAAGGACAGGGGGATGGCTACACCTTC. As protein: CASSQGQGDGYTF.